This entry concerns a single T cell receptor beta chain. These data are taken from a study of blood T cell repertoires in COVID-19. Study at large: Material from acute and convalescent COVID-19 was sourced from the United States, Italy and Spain. The cDNA or gDNA used as material had been derived from T cells, B-cell-depleted T cells, or PBMCs.

Seattle researchers signed up patients amid active infection and tracked them longitudinally. In the original processing: How many nucleated cells were present was estimated from reference gene primer amplification. Libraries were prepared by immunoSEQ multiplex PCR; TCRdb keeps only in-frame clonotypes and omits some of them. Clonal size and the V and J genes are those of that table, whereas D and trimming came from the DNA. The table lists hundreds of thousands of clones, about nine tenths of them singletons. The sequence derives from a woman in her sixties or seventies with COVID-19, enrolled during active disease. The specimen was peripheral blood.

The CDR3 region has the DNA TGTGCCACCGCCGGGACAGGGCCGTCCACTGAAGCTTTCTTT. Its translation: CATAGTGPSTEAFF. The chain employs TRBV24-1 and TRBJ1-1, with 9 bases fitting TRBD1. CDR3 length: 14 residues. The junction had 8 bases not matched to a gene; V was cut back by 9 bases and J by 4 bases. The germline CDR1 and CDR2 sequences are KGHDR and SFDVKD.